These 21 T cell receptor beta chains were all obtained from the same sample, sequenced in a study of cytotoxic CD8 clonotypes in ibrutinib-treated CLL. Profiling relied on immunoSEQ multiplex PCR, and the TCRdb table lists in-frame clones only, not all of them. The table has fewer than 85,000 clones, about 76% seen once. Here the sequenced sample was PBMCs, taken after 12 months of ibrutinib treatment. The receptors shown here come from a human donor with chronic lymphocytic leukemia.

The V call is TRBV10-3, the J call TRBJ2-5; unclear D gene. This CDR3 has 13 amino acids. Germline CDR1 and CDR2: ENHRY and SYGVKD. V lost 2 bases and J 7 bases, leaving 11 bases between the germline ends. This CDR3 reads CAISEAGPGTQYF. The DNA for the CDR3 is TGTGCCATCAGTGAGGCCGGCCCGGGGACCCAGTACTTC.

Notes on this clone: Other DNA sequences in the same sample also yield this CDR3. In DNA form, the CDR3 reads TGTGCCAGCAGCGTAGGCCGGGCAACAGAAGCTTTCTTT. Translating it yields CASSVGRATEAFF. V and J are TRBV9 and TRBJ1-1; D ambiguous. This CDR3 comprises 13 residues. CDR1 and CDR2 from the germline V gene are SGDLS and YYNGEE. V was trimmed by 0 bases and J by 8 bases, leaving 11 bases between them.

The V and J genes are TRBV5-1 and TRBJ2-1, with TRBD2 matching 10 bases. The CDR3 extends over 15 amino acids. V shed 0 bases, J shed 9 bases, and the junction held 6 bases outside the gene matches. Germline CDR1 SGHRS, CDR2 YFSETQ. The CDR3 here is CASSLGLAGVTEQFF. The CDR3 bases are TGCGCCAGCAGCTTGGGGCTAGCGGGAGTTACTGAGCAGTTCTTC.

V and J are TRBV7-3 and TRBJ2-2, with D uncertain. CDR1 and CDR2 from the germline V gene are SGHTA and FQGTGA. V dropped 2 bases and J dropped 6 bases, with 7 bases sitting between them. The CDR3 sequence is 13 residues long. CDR3 DNA sequence: TGTGCCAGCAGCTTATTGGGGTCCGGGGAGCTGTTTTTT. This sequence encodes CASSLLGSGELFF.

This clone was seen a few times. The chain uses TRBV28 and TRBJ2-3; D may be TRBD2 (5 bases). Trimming left V 10 bases short and J 0 bases short, with 23 bases between. The germline V gene encodes CDR1 MDHEN and CDR2 SYDVKM. There are 17 residues in the CDR3. The CDR3 nucleotides are TGTGCCACCCTAGCCCACAGTCGGGCCCTAAGCACAGATACGCAGTATTTT. This encodes CATLAHSRALSTDTQYF. The full variable domain, completed using reference TRBV28 and TRBJ2-3, is DVKVTQSSRYLVKRTGEKVFLECVQDMDHENMFWYRQDPGLGLRLIYFSYDVKMKEKGDIPEGYSVSREKKERFSLILESASTNQTSMYLCATLAHSRALSTDTQYFGPGTRLTVL.

This clone was recorded once. The chain is built from TRBV6-6 and TRBJ2-7, with TRBD2 as a possible D gene (5 bases). The V and J ends lost 0 bases and 2 bases respectively, with 11 bases between them. This CDR3 comprises 15 residues. Germline V lookup: CDR1 MNHNY, CDR2 SVGAGI (reference sequence). The DNA for the CDR3 is TGTGCCAGCAGTTACTCGAGGGAGACCCCCTACGAGCAGTACTTC. Translated, it gives CASSYSRETPYEQYF.

The chain links TRBV29-1 to TRBJ2-7; D not certain. The CDR3 loop spans 12 amino acids. The V end lost 5 bases, the J end lost 2 bases, and 10 bases lay between the germline ends. The germline V gene has CDR1 SQVTM and CDR2 ANQGSEA. The CDR3 nucleotides read TGCAGCGTTCTGGGCCGGACCTACGAGCAGTACTTC. Protein product: CSVLGRTYEQYF.

This clone has only a few counts. This chain uses TRBV11-3 with TRBJ1-1; no reliable D call. The CDR3 consists of 14 residues. Trimming took off 0 bases at V and 1 base at J, with 6 bases between the two ends. Per the germline V gene, CDR1 is SGHNT and CDR2 is YENEEA. CDR3 region: CASSLDGENTEAFF. DNA of the CDR3: TGTGCCAGCAGCTTAGATGGCGAGAACACTGAAGCTTTCTTT.

The table lists this clone with a few counts. The CDR3, as DNA: TGTGCCAGCAGCTTTGCCCTCACAGCTGGCAATGGCTACACCTTC. Its translation is CASSFALTAGNGYTF. This sequence joins TRBV7-2 and TRBJ1-2; no clear D gene. Germline V lookup: CDR1 SGHTA, CDR2 FQGNSA. CDR3 length equals 15 residues. Trimming removed 3 bases at V and 6 bases at J, with 17 bases between.

The J gene is TRBJ2-5, the V gene TRBV29-1; 8 bases agree with TRBD2. The CDR3 runs to 12 residues. Losses at the gene ends were 8 bases for V and 5 bases for J; bases not matched to a gene: 7. CDR1 and CDR2 from the germline V gene are SQVTM and ANQGSEA. The DNA of the CDR3 is TGCAGCCGGGGGGGGCCCGGGGAGACCCAGTACTTC. Translating gives CSRGGPGETQYF.

The chain joins TRBV18 to TRBJ1-5, with 8 bases identical to TRBD1. The V segment lost 5 bases and the J segment 8 bases; nucleotides outside the gene matches: 5. The CDR3 sequence is 13 residues long. Germline V gives CDR1 KGHSH, CDR2 LQKENI. The CDR3: CASSEDRVEPQHF. CDR3 DNA sequence: TGTGCCAGCTCAGAGGACAGGGTAGAGCCCCAGCATTTT.

This clone appeared once. This rearrangement joins TRBV6-6 to TRBJ2-5; tentatively, D is TRBD1 (6 bases). The DNA end is more similar to TRBJ2-7, so the J call may be wrong. CDR3 length: 13 amino acids. Germline V gene sequence: CDR1 MNHNY, CDR2 SVGAGI (reference sequence). The CDR3 bases are TGTGCCAGCAGCCGCGGACAGTCCTACGAGCAGTACTTC. Amino acids: CASSRGQSYEQYF.

This chain joins TRBV27 and TRBJ2-5, with a weak D call TRBD1 (5 bases). The V and J ends lost 5 bases and 1 base respectively, with 11 bases between them. This CDR3 comprises 14 residues. Germline lookup yields CDR1 MNHEY and CDR2 SMNVEV (reference sequence). The CDR3 is CASSKRQSQETQYF. CDR3 nucleotides: TGTGCCAGCAGTAAAAGACAGAGCCAAGAGACCCAGTACTTC.

The chain couples TRBV4-1 to TRBJ1-4; possible D gene TRBD1, 5 bases. This CDR3 is 16 amino acids long. The V end was cut by 4 bases, the J end by 0 bases, with 12 bases between. Germline loops: CDR1 MGHRA, CDR2 YSYEKL. The CDR3 nucleotides read TGCGCCAGCAGCCGGAGGGACGATGCAACTAATGAAAAACTGTTTTTT. Its translation: CASSRRDDATNEKLFF.

The chain recombines TRBV7-3 with TRBJ1-6; D remains unclear. The CDR3 consists of 15 residues. CDR1 SGHTA and CDR2 FQGTGA come from the germline V gene. The V end lost 1 base, the J end lost 7 bases, and 11 bases lay between the germline ends. CDR3 loop: CASSLRVGSNSPLHF. CDR3 sequence (DNA): TGTGCCAGCAGCTTAAGGGTTGGCAGCAATTCACCCCTCCACTTT. Supplemented by reference TRBV7-3 and TRBJ1-6, the full variable domain reads GAGVSQTPSNKVTEKGKYVELRCDPISGHTALYWYRQSLGQGPEFLIYFQGTGAADDSGLPNDRFFAVRPEGSVSTLKIQRTERGDSAVYLCASSLRVGSNSPLHFGNGTRLTVT.

The chain is built from TRBV19 and TRBJ1-5; D gene uncertain. Trimming left V 4 bases short and J 7 bases short, with 17 bases between. Germline CDR1 and CDR2: LNHDA and SQIVND (reference sequence). This CDR3 region has 15 residues. CDR3 residues: CASSRWTARGQPQHF. The CDR3, as DNA: TGTGCCAGTAGTAGATGGACCGCCCGAGGGCAGCCCCAGCATTTT.

CDR3 region: CASNPAPGRGGTGELFF. CDR3 in DNA: TGTGCCAGCAACCCCGCCCCGGGCCGGGGCGGCACCGGGGAGCTGTTTTTT. The chain couples TRBV7-9 to TRBJ2-2, with D possibly being TRBD1 or TRBD2 (5 bases each). Germline V gene sequence: CDR1 SEHNR, CDR2 FQNEAQ (reference sequence). The CDR3 length is 17 residues. The V and J ends lost 7 bases and 4 bases respectively, with 22 bases between them.

J is TRBJ2-3 and V is TRBV7-3, with TRBD1 as a possible D gene (6 bases). From germline, CDR1 is SGHTA and CDR2 FQGTGA. Between the trimmed V and J ends, which lost 8 bases and 4 bases, there was a span of 16 bases. The CDR3 loop spans 14 amino acids. Here the CDR3 reads CASAQGMGPDTQYF. The DNA for the CDR3 is TGTGCCAGCGCACAGGGAATGGGTCCAGATACGCAGTATTTT.

CDR3 DNA sequence: TGTGCCAGCAGCTTGGGACAGCCTATGAACACTGAAGCTTTCTTT. Translation: CASSLGQPMNTEAFF. The chain employs TRBV7-9 and TRBJ1-1; 7 bases align to TRBD1. Germline CDR1 is SEHNR and CDR2 is FQNEAQ (reference sequence). The CDR3 sequence is 15 residues long. V lost 3 bases to trimming and J lost 0 bases; unmatched junction nucleotides: 4.

J is TRBJ2-3 and V is TRBV4-2; D unclear. V lost 1 base and J 2 bases, leaving 16 bases between the germline ends. Germline V gene sequence: CDR1 LGHNA, CDR2 YNFKEQ. The CDR3 extends over 17 amino acids. Here the CDR3 reads CASSQGGGSRDTDTQYF. The CDR3 DNA follows: TGTGCCAGCAGCCAAGGTGGCGGCTCCCGAGACACAGATACGCAGTATTTT.

This chain joins TRBV29-1 and TRBJ2-5; perhaps TRBD2 as D (5 bases). CDR1 and CDR2 (germline): SQVTM, ANQGSEA. The V end was cut by 4 bases, the J end by 1 base, with 10 bases between. CDR3 size: 13 residues. The CDR3 reads CSVGLRAQETQYF. The CDR3 DNA reads as TGCAGCGTTGGTCTGCGGGCCCAAGAGACCCAGTACTTC.